This T cell receptor beta chain was identified in a study of blood T cells in healthy people across ages. The use of a sample-barcoded 5' primer and a J-beta primer mix characterized a second PCR of roughly 6 to 11 cycles. MiXCR was run by TCRdb on the 5' RACE reads, yielding one entry per CDR3 protein. This sample yields over a million distinct CDR3 sequences, of which about 43% are seen a single time; 7% to 9% belongs to the top ten. The germline gives CDR1 DFQATT, CDR2 SNEGSKA (reference sequence). The CDR3 extends over 13 amino acids. The receptor comes from a young woman in good health. The rearrangement joins TRBV20-1 to TRBJ2-1, with D perhaps TRBD1 or TRBD2 (5 bases each). The J call may be wrong; the DNA end is better matched by TRBJ2-7. The sample comprised blood. CDR3 DNA: TGCAGTGCTAGAGGGGGGAAGTACAATGAGCAGTACTTC. Residues: CSARGGKYNEQYF.